A selection of T cell receptor beta chains follows, all from one sample in a study of T cell repertoires and HLA-DP antigens. Clones were sequenced by immunoSEQ multiplex PCR, and TCRdb holds only the in-frame ones, with some missing. The sample contains some 120,000 clones, 92% of which appear only once. No cognate antigen is known for these TCRs. The specimen was CD4+ T cells from PBMCs. Receptors were obtained from a woman between 18 and 29 years old in good health and CMV-seronegative. Each CDR3 is given with its conserved first and last residue. The D gene is left open where the match is weak. Size is stated for part of the rows, as once, few or many counts, or as a class when the clone is expanded.

v_gene: TRBV7-3; abundance: .; d_gene: TRBD1; j_gene: TRBJ1-1; CDR3aa: CASSFASGRGHTEAFF; CDR3nt: TGTGCCAGCAGCTTTGCGTCGGGGAGGGGGCACACTGAAGCTTTCTTT
v_gene: TRBV2; abundance: .; d_gene: TRBD1; j_gene: TRBJ2-7; CDR3aa: CASSPLTGKGEQYF; CDR3nt: TGTGCCAGCAGTCCACTGACAGGGAAGGGCGAGCAGTACTTC
v_gene: TRBV19; abundance: .; d_gene: .; j_gene: TRBJ2-6; CDR3aa: CASRATGRLGANVLTF; CDR3nt: TGTGCCAGTAGGGCGACAGGCCGCCTCGGGGCCAACGTCCTGACTTTC
v_gene: TRBV19; abundance: .; d_gene: TRBD2; j_gene: TRBJ2-1; CDR3aa: CASSKRTSGSKGTYNEQFF; CDR3nt: TGTGCCAGTAGTAAGAGGACTAGCGGGAGTAAAGGAACCTACAATGAGCAGTTCTTC
v_gene: TRBV13; abundance: .; d_gene: TRBD2; j_gene: TRBJ2-3; CDR3aa: CASSPGGEARAQYF; CDR3nt: TGTGCCAGCAGCCCTGGGGGGGAGGCTCGGGCGCAGTATTTT
v_gene: TRBV6-1; abundance: .; d_gene: .; j_gene: TRBJ2-3; CDR3aa: CASSEYRGPDTQYF; CDR3nt: TGTGCCAGCAGTGAATATAGGGGCCCAGATACGCAGTATTTT
v_gene: TRBV25-1; abundance: .; d_gene: .; j_gene: TRBJ1-4; CDR3aa: CASSEYMVTNEKLFF; CDR3nt: TGTGCCAGCAGTGAATATATGGTCACTAATGAAAAACTGTTTTTT
v_gene: TRBV11-2; abundance: .; d_gene: TRBD2; j_gene: TRBJ2-3; CDR3aa: CASSFDGRATDTQYF; CDR3nt: TGTGCCAGCAGCTTCGACGGGAGGGCCACAGATACGCAGTATTTT
v_gene: TRBV5-1; abundance: once; d_gene: TRBD1; j_gene: TRBJ1-6; CDR3aa: CASSLRDRGNSPLHF; CDR3nt: TGCGCCAGCAGCCTCCGGGACAGGGGTAATTCACCCCTCCACTTT
v_gene: TRBV10-3; abundance: .; d_gene: .; j_gene: TRBJ2-3; CDR3aa: CAIGSGDTQYF; CDR3nt: TGTGCCATCGGGAGTGGAGATACGCAGTATTTT
v_gene: TRBV12-5; abundance: .; d_gene: .; j_gene: TRBJ2-3; CDR3aa: CASGRWSLFEGVYTDTQYF; CDR3nt: TGTGCTAGTGGTCGGTGGAGTTTATTCGAGGGGGTTTACACAGATACGCAGTATTTT
v_gene: TRBV11-2; abundance: .; d_gene: .; j_gene: TRBJ2-5; CDR3aa: CASSLGQNLQETQYF; CDR3nt: TGTGCCAGCAGCTTAGGACAGAACCTCCAAGAGACCCAGTACTTC
v_gene: TRBV7-2; abundance: .; d_gene: .; j_gene: TRBJ1-5; CDR3aa: CASSFYRDNQPQHF; CDR3nt: TGTGCCAGCAGCTTTTACAGGGATAATCAGCCCCAGCATTTT
v_gene: TRBV2; abundance: .; d_gene: TRBD1; j_gene: TRBJ1-4; CDR3aa: CASRGQAGFGKLFF; CDR3nt: TGTGCCAGCAGGGGACAGGCTGGCTTCGGAAAACTGTTTTTT
v_gene: TRBV5-6; abundance: .; d_gene: TRBD1; j_gene: TRBJ1-5; CDR3aa: CASSLAGGGGNQPQHF; CDR3nt: TGTGCCAGCAGCTTGGCAGGGGGCGGGGGCAATCAGCCCCAGCATTTT
v_gene: TRBV18; abundance: .; d_gene: .; j_gene: TRBJ1-1; CDR3aa: CASSPVRGRGTEAFF; CDR3nt: TGTGCCAGCTCACCGGTACGGGGCCGGGGCACTGAAGCTTTCTTT
v_gene: TRBV7-6; abundance: .; d_gene: .; j_gene: TRBJ2-2; CDR3aa: CASSSPGRGLVTGELFF; CDR3nt: TGTGCCAGCAGCTCCCCTGGGAGGGGGCTTGTAACCGGGGAGCTGTTTTTT
v_gene: TRBV6-6; abundance: .; d_gene: .; j_gene: TRBJ1-2; CDR3aa: CASRTGHRGHGYTF; CDR3nt: TGTGCCAGCAGAACGGGACACAGAGGTCATGGCTACACCTTC
v_gene: TRBV5-6; abundance: .; d_gene: TRBD1; j_gene: TRBJ1-1; CDR3aa: CASSYRGETEAFF; CDR3nt: TGTGCCAGCAGCTACAGGGGTGAGACTGAAGCTTTCTTT
v_gene: TRBV27; abundance: .; d_gene: .; j_gene: TRBJ1-1; CDR3aa: CASSLLGGRATEAFF; CDR3nt: TGTGCCAGCAGTCTACTCGGTGGCAGGGCCACTGAAGCTTTCTTT
v_gene: TRBV11-3; abundance: .; d_gene: TRBD2; j_gene: TRBJ2-3; CDR3aa: CASSLDEGGDVTQYF; CDR3nt: TGTGCCAGCAGCTTAGATGAGGGAGGGGACGTTACGCAGTATTTT
v_gene: TRBV9; abundance: .; d_gene: .; j_gene: TRBJ1-5; CDR3aa: CASSPPGIFQPQHF; CDR3nt: TGTGCCAGCAGCCCTCCAGGGATTTTTCAGCCCCAGCATTTT
v_gene: TRBV18; abundance: .; d_gene: .; j_gene: TRBJ1-1; CDR3aa: CASSTGQFGSAEAFF; CDR3nt: TGTGCCAGCTCAACGGGACAATTCGGGAGCGCTGAAGCTTTCTTT
v_gene: TRBV5-4; abundance: .; d_gene: .; j_gene: TRBJ2-1; CDR3aa: CASSLVRAGLNEQFF; CDR3nt: TGTGCCAGCAGCTTGGTGCGCGCAGGTCTCAATGAGCAGTTCTTC
v_gene: TRBV6-5; abundance: .; d_gene: .; j_gene: TRBJ1-6; CDR3aa: CASSPGRYNSPLHF; CDR3nt: TGTGCCAGCAGTCCTGGACGGTATAATTCACCCCTCCACTTT
v_gene: TRBV2; abundance: .; d_gene: TRBD2; j_gene: TRBJ2-3; CDR3aa: CASRGGDTQYF; CDR3nt: TGTGCCAGCAGGGGGGGGGATACGCAGTATTTT
v_gene: TRBV28; abundance: once; d_gene: .; j_gene: TRBJ1-4; CDR3aa: CASSLFQEKLFF; CDR3nt: TGTGCCAGCAGTTTATTCCAGGAAAAACTGTTTTTT
v_gene: TRBV20-1; abundance: .; d_gene: TRBD1; j_gene: TRBJ2-5; CDR3aa: CSATGVETQYF; CDR3nt: TGCAGTGCGACAGGGGTGGAGACCCAGTACTTC
v_gene: TRBV28; abundance: .; d_gene: .; j_gene: TRBJ1-4; CDR3aa: CASSSVLVGTNEKLFF; CDR3nt: TGTGCCAGCAGTTCCGTCCTGGTGGGGACTAATGAAAAACTGTTTTTT
v_gene: TRBV7-3; abundance: .; d_gene: .; j_gene: TRBJ2-2; CDR3aa: CASSLNHRGTGELFF; CDR3nt: TGTGCCAGCAGCTTAAATCATCGGGGAACCGGGGAGCTGTTTTTT
v_gene: TRBV7-2; abundance: once; d_gene: TRBD1; j_gene: TRBJ2-1; CDR3aa: CASSSRDRGSYNEQFF; CDR3nt: TGTGCCAGCAGCTCCCGGGACAGGGGTTCGTACAATGAGCAGTTCTTC
v_gene: TRBV11-1; abundance: few; d_gene: TRBD1; j_gene: TRBJ1-3; CDR3aa: CASSQDRGSGNTIYF; CDR3nt: TGTGCCAGCAGCCAGGACAGGGGCTCTGGAAACACCATATATTTT
v_gene: TRBV2; abundance: .; d_gene: TRBD1; j_gene: TRBJ2-5; CDR3aa: CASRIRTGRQETQYF; CDR3nt: TGTGCCAGCAGGATCCGGACAGGTCGGCAAGAGACCCAGTACTTC
v_gene: TRBV19; abundance: .; d_gene: TRBD1; j_gene: TRBJ2-5; CDR3aa: CASGDRGTETQYF; CDR3nt: TGTGCCAGTGGGGACAGGGGTACGGAGACCCAGTACTTC
v_gene: TRBV7-2; abundance: .; d_gene: .; j_gene: TRBJ1-5; CDR3aa: CASSFKQGLGGNQPQHF; CDR3nt: TGTGCCAGCAGTTTTAAGCAGGGACTTGGCGGCAATCAGCCCCAGCATTTT
v_gene: TRBV4-3; abundance: .; d_gene: .; j_gene: TRBJ1-2; CDR3aa: CASSQDGIGGSYGYTF; CDR3nt: TGCGCCAGCAGCCAAGATGGGATCGGGGGGTCCTATGGCTACACCTTC
v_gene: TRBV5-1; abundance: .; d_gene: .; j_gene: TRBJ1-3; CDR3aa: CASSQGAGSSGNTIYF; CDR3nt: TGCGCCAGCAGCCAAGGAGCGGGAAGCTCTGGAAACACCATATATTTT
v_gene: TRBV19; abundance: .; d_gene: .; j_gene: TRBJ2-7; CDR3aa: CASSIDWGSYEQYF; CDR3nt: TGTGCCAGTAGTATAGACTGGGGATCCTACGAGCAGTACTTC
v_gene: TRBV5-4; abundance: once; d_gene: .; j_gene: TRBJ2-1; CDR3aa: CASSLGGSGLNNEQFF; CDR3nt: TGTGCCAGCAGCTTGGGGGGGAGCGGACTTAACAATGAGCAGTTCTTC
v_gene: TRBV7-9; abundance: .; d_gene: .; j_gene: TRBJ1-1; CDR3aa: CATKLQNTEAFF; CDR3nt: TGTGCTACCAAGCTACAGAACACTGAAGCTTTCTTT
v_gene: TRBV6-4; abundance: .; d_gene: .; j_gene: TRBJ1-5; CDR3aa: CASSNTGSNQPQHF; CDR3nt: TGTGCCAGCAGCAATACAGGGTCCAATCAGCCCCAGCATTTT
v_gene: TRBV4-1; abundance: .; d_gene: TRBD2; j_gene: TRBJ2-1; CDR3aa: CASSRSKAGGPRGNEQFF; CDR3nt: TGCGCCAGCAGCCGTAGTAAAGCGGGAGGGCCGCGGGGCAATGAGCAGTTCTTC
v_gene: TRBV19; abundance: .; d_gene: .; j_gene: TRBJ2-7; CDR3aa: CASSIAVTYEQYF; CDR3nt: TGTGCCAGTAGTATCGCAGTAACTTACGAGCAGTACTTC
v_gene: TRBV9; abundance: .; d_gene: TRBD2; j_gene: TRBJ2-1; CDR3aa: CASSAGTSGRGDNEQFF; CDR3nt: TGTGCCAGCAGCGCCGGGACTAGCGGGAGGGGGGACAATGAGCAGTTCTTC
v_gene: TRBV14; abundance: once; d_gene: .; j_gene: TRBJ1-3; CDR3aa: CASSQGLLSSGNTIYF; CDR3nt: TGTGCCAGCAGCCAAGGTTTATTGAGCTCTGGAAACACCATATATTTT
v_gene: TRBV14; abundance: .; d_gene: .; j_gene: TRBJ2-7; CDR3aa: CASSPPNRDYEQYF; CDR3nt: TGTGCCAGCAGCCCCCCGAACAGGGATTACGAGCAGTACTTC
v_gene: TRBV7-3; abundance: few; d_gene: .; j_gene: TRBJ2-4; CDR3aa: CASSTGSGIQYF; CDR3nt: TGTGCCAGCAGCACAGGGAGCGGCATTCAGTACTTC
v_gene: TRBV28; abundance: once; d_gene: .; j_gene: TRBJ2-7; CDR3aa: CASSFFRVPYEQYF; CDR3nt: TGTGCCAGCAGTTTTTTTAGGGTCCCCTACGAGCAGTACTTC
v_gene: TRBV6-6; abundance: once; d_gene: .; j_gene: TRBJ1-2; CDR3aa: CASSYTGTQIRNGYTF; CDR3nt: TGTGCCAGCAGTTACACAGGGACGCAAATCCGGAATGGCTACACCTTC
v_gene: TRBV6-4; abundance: .; d_gene: .; j_gene: TRBJ2-3; CDR3aa: CASKDSGTDTQYF; CDR3nt: TGTGCCAGCAAGGACAGTGGCACAGATACGCAGTATTTT
v_gene: TRBV11-3; abundance: .; d_gene: .; j_gene: TRBJ1-1; CDR3aa: CASSLRSDTEAFF; CDR3nt: TGTGCCAGCAGCTTACGGTCCGACACTGAAGCTTTCTTT
v_gene: TRBV5-4; abundance: .; d_gene: .; j_gene: TRBJ2-5; CDR3aa: CASSSRTAQETQYF; CDR3nt: TGTGCCAGCAGCTCTCGGACAGCCCAAGAGACCCAGTACTTC
v_gene: TRBV4-2; abundance: .; d_gene: TRBD2; j_gene: TRBJ2-1; CDR3aa: CASSQDPAGAFGEQFF; CDR3nt: TGTGCCAGCAGCCAAGATCCAGCGGGAGCTTTCGGTGAGCAGTTCTTC
v_gene: TRBV7-9; abundance: .; d_gene: TRBD2; j_gene: TRBJ2-2; CDR3aa: CASRELAGVTGELFF; CDR3nt: TGTGCCAGCAGGGAGTTAGCGGGAGTCACCGGGGAGCTGTTTTTT
v_gene: TRBV28; abundance: .; d_gene: TRBD1; j_gene: TRBJ2-2; CDR3aa: CAIRQGRRAGELFF; CDR3nt: TGTGCCATCCGACAGGGACGGAGAGCCGGGGAGCTGTTTTTT
v_gene: TRBV9; abundance: .; d_gene: TRBD1; j_gene: TRBJ1-4; CDR3aa: CASSVLGGLYEKLFF; CDR3nt: TGTGCCAGCAGCGTTTTAGGGGGCCTGTATGAAAAACTGTTTTTT
v_gene: TRBV11-2; abundance: .; d_gene: .; j_gene: TRBJ2-2; CDR3aa: CASSYHGHKHTGELFF; CDR3nt: TGTGCCAGCAGTTATCACGGGCACAAACACACCGGGGAGCTGTTTTTT
v_gene: TRBV7-2; abundance: .; d_gene: .; j_gene: TRBJ1-3; CDR3aa: CASSLLGASGNTIYF; CDR3nt: TGTGCCAGCAGCTTACTGGGGGCATCTGGAAACACCATATATTTT